The 3 T cell receptor beta chains below all came from one sample that was sequenced in a study of siplizumab effects on memory and regulatory T cells. The repertoire was sequenced with immunoSEQ multiplex PCR; TCRdb's copy has only in-frame clones and lacks some. The data show approximately 100,000 clones, with approximately 90% seen just once and roughly 0.75% held by the top ten. The material sequenced was Tregs sorted from blood. The receptors here all came from a human donor in good health.

CDR3 protein: CASSQISGFTDTQYF. In DNA, the CDR3 is TGTGCCAGCAGCCAAATTTCTGGATTCACAGATACGCAGTATTTT. J is TRBJ2-3 and V is TRBV4-2, with D unresolved. The CDR3 covers 15 residues. Looked up from germline, CDR1 is LGHNA and CDR2 is YNFKEQ. Trimming stripped 2 bases from V and 2 bases from J, with 11 bases between.

The chain has TRBV14 and TRBJ1-2, with 7 nucleotides matching TRBD1. Per the germline V gene, CDR1 is SGHDN and CDR2 is FVKESK. Germline trimming cut 3 bases from V and 3 bases from J; bases unmatched to any gene: 4. This CDR3 comprises 14 residues. Written as DNA, the CDR3 is TGTGCCAGCAGCCACGCGACAGGGTACTATGGCTACACCTTC. Residues: CASSHATGYYGYTF.

This clone has a single count. This chain joins TRBV6-1 and TRBJ2-6; D ambiguous. The germline V and J ends were trimmed by 6 bases and 0 bases, with 6 bases remaining between them. The CDR3 has 14 residues. The germline V gene encodes CDR1 MNHNS and CDR2 SASEGT. CDR3 sequence reads: CASSYYSGANVLTF. DNA for the CDR3: TGTGCCAGCAGCTATTACTCTGGGGCCAACGTCCTGACTTTC.